This T cell receptor (beta chain) was observed in a study of blood T cell repertoires in COVID-19. V was pared by 5 bases and J by 1 base, with 9 bases between. Germline CDR1 reads SQVTM; CDR2 reads ANQGSEA. This CDR3 spans 14 amino acids. Measured with immunoSEQ multiplex PCR; TCRdb has only the in-frame clones, and not every one. Seen here are 150,000 to 200,000 clones, around three quarters observed once, and the top ten hold 17%. The V call is TRBV29-1, the J call TRBJ2-6; D is possibly TRBD1 (6 bases). The source is a man aged 60-69 years with active or convalescent COVID-19. Material for sequencing was peripheral blood. In nucleotides, the CDR3 is TGCAGCGTTTCCACAGGGTCTGGGGCCAACGTCCTGACTTTC. Protein sequence: CSVSTGSGANVLTF.